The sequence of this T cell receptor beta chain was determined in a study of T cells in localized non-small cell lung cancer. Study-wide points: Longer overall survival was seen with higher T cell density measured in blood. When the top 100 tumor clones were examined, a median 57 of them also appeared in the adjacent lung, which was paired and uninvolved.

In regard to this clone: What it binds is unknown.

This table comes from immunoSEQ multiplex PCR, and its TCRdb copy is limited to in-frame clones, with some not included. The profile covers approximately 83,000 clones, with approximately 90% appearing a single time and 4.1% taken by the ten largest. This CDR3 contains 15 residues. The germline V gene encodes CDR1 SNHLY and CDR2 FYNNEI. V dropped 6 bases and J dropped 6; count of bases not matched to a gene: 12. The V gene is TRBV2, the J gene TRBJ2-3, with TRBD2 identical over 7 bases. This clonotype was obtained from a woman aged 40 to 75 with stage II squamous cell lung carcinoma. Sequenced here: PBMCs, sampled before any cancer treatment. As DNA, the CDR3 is TGTGCCAGCAGGGAGGCTAGCGGACCCATGGATACGCAGTATTTT. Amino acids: CASREASGPMDTQYF.